A selection of T cell receptor beta chains follows, all from one sample in a study of Tregs in tolerant kidney transplant recipients. This table comes from immunoSEQ multiplex PCR, and its TCRdb copy is limited to in-frame clones, with some not included. The profile covers tens of thousands of clones, with about 89% appearing a single time and about 0.63% taken by the ten largest. Sequencing was done on a sample of Tregs from blood. The receptors were gathered from a human donor in good health. Both conserved end residues are part of each CDR3. Fields, in order: V gene, J gene, D gene, clone size, CDR3 DNA, CDR3 protein. A D gene is named only where the DNA matches it firmly. Expanded clones are given a class, and other clones once, few, many or no size at all.

TRBV5-1,TRBJ2-2,TRBD1,-,TGCGCCAGCAGCTGGACCGGGACAGGGGGCGCCGGCACCGGGGAGCTGTTTTTT,CASSWTGTGGAGTGELFF
TRBV15,TRBJ2-1,TRBD2,-,TGTGCCACCACTCCCGGGGGGGGCTACAATGAGCAGTTCTTC,CATTPGGGYNEQFF
TRBV9,TRBJ1-2,-,-,TGTGCCAGCAGCGGATCCGGTCCCTATGGCTACACCTTC,CASSGSGPYGYTF
TRBV18,TRBJ2-3,TRBD1,-,TGTGCCAGCAACGGACCGGGACAGGTGAAGAGTACGCAGTATTTT,CASNGPGQVKSTQYF
TRBV6-6,TRBJ1-6,TRBD1,-,TGTGCCAGCAGCCTCGTCGGACAGGGAAATTCACCCCTCCACTTT,CASSLVGQGNSPLHF
TRBV29-1,TRBJ1-2,TRBD1,few,TGCAGCGTCGTCGGACAGGGAGATGGCTACACCTTC,CSVVGQGDGYTF
TRBV2,TRBJ1-2,-,-,TGTGCCAGCAGTGAGGGGCACTCCTGGAGCTATGGCTACACCTTC,CASSEGHSWSYGYTF
TRBV29-1,TRBJ2-5,TRBD2,-,TGCAGCGTCCACACCCCACTAGCGGGATTGGAGACCCAGTACTTC,CSVHTPLAGLETQYF
TRBV11-2,TRBJ1-6,-,-,TGTGCCAGCAGCCCCCGCGGGGGGCCTAATTCACCCCTCCACTTT,CASSPRGGPNSPLHF
TRBV9,TRBJ2-1,-,-,TGTGCCAGCAGCGTAGCTGGGCAGAGCTCCTACAATGAGCAGTTCTTC,CASSVAGQSSYNEQFF
TRBV9,TRBJ2-5,TRBD2,-,TGTGCCAGCAGCGTAGGACAGCGGGAGCTAGAGACCCAGTACTTC,CASSVGQRELETQYF
TRBV6-1,TRBJ2-1,-,once,TGTGCCAGCAGTGAAGCGCTTCTTTGGGGGGGCAGGTTCTTC,CASSEALLWGGRFF
TRBV2,TRBJ2-3,-,-,TGTGCCAGCAGTGCGGGGACAGATACGCAGTATTTT,CASSAGTDTQYF
TRBV19,TRBJ1-6,TRBD1,-,TGTGCCAGTAGCTCCGGGACAGCCGTAAATTATTCACCCCTCCACTTT,CASSSGTAVNYSPLHF
TRBV6-1,TRBJ1-4,TRBD1,-,TGTGCCAGCAGTGAGTGGGTACAGGGGGCGGCTAATGAAAAACTGTTTTTT,CASSEWVQGAANEKLFF
TRBV6-5,TRBJ2-7,-,-,TGTGCCAGCAAAAGGGGCAGGGCATACTACGAGCAGTACTTC,CASKRGRAYYEQYF
TRBV7-9,TRBJ2-3,-,-,TGTGCCAGCAGCTTTGGCGGCGGACCTAGCACAGATACGCAGTATTTT,CASSFGGGPSTDTQYF
TRBV11-2,TRBJ1-4,-,-,TGTGCCAGCAGCTTAGATCAGCGCTTAAATGAAAAACTGTTTTTT,CASSLDQRLNEKLFF
TRBV7-7,TRBJ2-5,-,-,TGTGCCAGCAGCTTATTTCACCAAGAGACCCAGTACTTC,CASSLFHQETQYF
TRBV12-5,TRBJ1-3,-,-,TGTGCTAGTGGTTCGGGGCGGGATGGAAACACCATATATTTT,CASGSGRDGNTIYF
TRBV7-2,TRBJ2-3,-,-,TGTGCCAGCAGCTTCGACAGCAGCACAGATACGCAGTATTTT,CASSFDSSTDTQYF
TRBV10-3,TRBJ2-3,-,once,TGTGCCATCAGTGAGTCTCCAGGGCCAGATACGCAGTATTTT,CAISESPGPDTQYF
TRBV2,TRBJ2-7,-,once,TGTGCCAGTACCTCCAGGCGTCACTACGAGCAGTACTTC,CASTSRRHYEQYF
TRBV6-5,TRBJ1-2,-,-,TGTGCCAGCAGTCCTACCTGGGGGACCCATGGCTACACCTTC,CASSPTWGTHGYTF
TRBV6-5,TRBJ1-3,-,-,TGTGCCAGCAGTTATGGCCGGGGATCTGGAAACACCATATATTTT,CASSYGRGSGNTIYF
TRBV30,TRBJ2-7,TRBD2,-,TGTGCCTGGAGTGTAGCGGGAGGGCCGACTTACGAGCAGTACTTC,CAWSVAGGPTYEQYF
TRBV19,TRBJ2-1,TRBD1,-,TGTGCCAGTAGTGCTTCCGGGACAGGGTACAATGAGCAGTTCTTC,CASSASGTGYNEQFF
TRBV5-6,TRBJ1-2,TRBD1,-,TGTGCCAGCATCGGGACAGGGGGCCGGTATGGCTACACCTTC,CASIGTGGRYGYTF
TRBV18,TRBJ2-3,-,-,TGTGCCAGCTCCCTCTGGGGACTCCTTCCGGATACGCAGTATTTT,CASSLWGLLPDTQYF
TRBV4-2,TRBJ1-1,TRBD1,-,TGTGCCAGCAGCCCAGGACAGGGAAGGGGCAGGACTGAAGCTTTCTTT,CASSPGQGRGRTEAFF
TRBV10-3,TRBJ1-5,TRBD1,-,TGTGCCATCAGTGATTCCGACAGGGGGAACAATCAGCCCCAGCATTTT,CAISDSDRGNNQPQHF
TRBV30,TRBJ1-2,-,-,TGTGCCTGGAGGCTACAGGGAAACTATGGCTACACCTTC,CAWRLQGNYGYTF
TRBV5-1,TRBJ2-5,-,-,TGCGCCAGCAGCGCCGGTCCCCAAGAGACCCAGTACTTC,CASSAGPQETQYF
TRBV5-6,TRBJ2-7,-,-,TGTGCCAGCTCGCTCAAAGGCAGGAATCATTACGAGCAGTACTTC,CASSLKGRNHYEQYF
TRBV5-1,TRBJ1-1,TRBD1,once,TGCGCCAGCAGTGCGCCGGGACAGCAAGTACTTGCTTTCTTT,CASSAPGQQVLAFF
TRBV5-1,TRBJ1-4,TRBD1,-,TGCGCCAGCAGCTTGGAGGGACAGAATGAAAAACTGTTTTTT,CASSLEGQNEKLFF
TRBV4-1,TRBJ2-2,TRBD2,-,TGCGCCAGCAGCCAACTCGGGAGGGCCCTGAACACCGGGGAGCTGTTTTTT,CASSQLGRALNTGELFF
TRBV4-1,TRBJ1-3,-,-,TGCGCCAGCAGCCAAGAAGGCTTAAACTCTGGAAACACCATATATTTT,CASSQEGLNSGNTIYF
TRBV18,TRBJ1-5,-,-,TGTGCCAGCTCACCTGTTAGGAGCAATCAGCCCCAGCATTTT,CASSPVRSNQPQHF
TRBV2,TRBJ2-1,TRBD2,-,TGTGCCAGCATTAACCCGGGACTAGCGGGAGGCAATGAGCAGTTCTTC,CASINPGLAGGNEQFF
TRBV19,TRBJ2-1,-,once,TGTGCCAGTAGTACAGGGGAGGGCTCGGCTTTATACAATGAGCAGTTCTTC,CASSTGEGSALYNEQFF
TRBV12-2,TRBJ2-7,-,-,TGTGCAAGTCGCTTAGCTACCCGACTCAATTACGAGCAGTACTTC,CASRLATRLNYEQYF
TRBV6-5,TRBJ1-4,-,-,TGTGCCAGCATGAGTATGCAGACAAATGAAAAACTGTTTTTT,CASMSMQTNEKLFF
TRBV7-9,TRBJ1-1,TRBD1,-,TGTGCCAGCAACCAACCAGGGGGCACTGAAGCTTTCTTT,CASNQPGGTEAFF
TRBV4-1,TRBJ2-1,-,-,TGCGCCAGCAGCCAACCCCTTCCTACATCGTACAATGAGCAGTTCTTC,CASSQPLPTSYNEQFF
TRBV6-6,TRBJ2-2,-,-,TGTGCCACTAGGACGGGACTTCCTAACACCGGGGAGCTGTTTTTT,CATRTGLPNTGELFF
TRBV6-5,TRBJ2-4,-,-,TGTGCCAGCAGTTACACAGGGGCCAAAAACATTCAGTACTTC,CASSYTGAKNIQYF
TRBV7-9,TRBJ2-7,TRBD2,-,TGTGCCAGCAGCATACAAGCGGGGGGGATCTACGAGCAGTACTTC,CASSIQAGGIYEQYF
TRBV2,TRBJ2-7,TRBD1,-,TGTGCCAGCAGGGGGGACAGGAAAGGCGAGCAGTACTTC,CASRGDRKGEQYF
TRBV6-1,TRBJ1-4,TRBD1,-,TGTGCCAGCAGGACTAGCGGGACAGGGTACCCGTTTTTT,CASRTSGTGYPFF
TRBV19,TRBJ1-5,TRBD1,-,TGTGCCAGCGGCACAGGGGGCGGTTTGTCATGGCCCCAGCATTTT,CASGTGGGLSWPQHF
TRBV6-5,TRBJ1-2,-,-,TGTGCCAGCAGTTACGACAGCTACTATGGCTACACCTTC,CASSYDSYYGYTF
TRBV7-8,TRBJ2-2,-,-,TGTGCCAGCAGCTTGTCGGGACGGCCGACCGGGGAGCTGTTTTTT,CASSLSGRPTGELFF
TRBV5-1,TRBJ1-1,-,-,TGCGCCAGCAGCTGGGGTGGCAGTTATGATACTGAAGCTTTCTTT,CASSWGGSYDTEAFF